Below, one T cell receptor beta chain is given with its context. Trimming removed 6 bases from V and 4 bases from J; junction bases left unmatched: 7. Germline CDR1 reads LNHDA; CDR2 reads SQIVND (reference sequence). This CDR3 contains 14 residues. The data are from a study of blood T cell repertoires in COVID-19. Looking at the study overall: Specimens from acute and convalescent COVID-19 originated in the United States, Italy and Spain. T cells, B-cell-depleted T cells, or PBMCs provided the cDNA or gDNA that served as material.

Original processing methods: Estimation of nucleated cell counts relied on the amplification of reference gene primers. Sequencing used immunoSEQ multiplex PCR; TCRdb keeps in-frame clones, though not all of them. V and J calls plus clone size are reproduced from that table; the DNA served to infer D and trimming. The sample lists about 110,000 clones; over 75% were seen once. The TCR comes from a human donor in a cohort sampled during active COVID-19. Sequenced: peripheral blood. The rearrangement uses TRBV19 and TRBJ1-1, with 8 bases matching TRBD1. As DNA, the CDR3 is TGTGCCAGTAGGAGGACAGGGTTCGGCACTGAAGCTTTCTTT. Its translation: CASRRTGFGTEAFF. The entire variable domain, with the rest obtained from reference TRBV19 and TRBJ1-1, is as follows: DGGITQSPKYLFRKEGQNVTLSCEQNLNHDAMYWYRQDPGQGLRLIYYSQIVNDFQKGDIAEGYSVSREKKESFPLTVTSAQKNPTAFYLCASRRTGFGTEAFFGQGTRLTVV.